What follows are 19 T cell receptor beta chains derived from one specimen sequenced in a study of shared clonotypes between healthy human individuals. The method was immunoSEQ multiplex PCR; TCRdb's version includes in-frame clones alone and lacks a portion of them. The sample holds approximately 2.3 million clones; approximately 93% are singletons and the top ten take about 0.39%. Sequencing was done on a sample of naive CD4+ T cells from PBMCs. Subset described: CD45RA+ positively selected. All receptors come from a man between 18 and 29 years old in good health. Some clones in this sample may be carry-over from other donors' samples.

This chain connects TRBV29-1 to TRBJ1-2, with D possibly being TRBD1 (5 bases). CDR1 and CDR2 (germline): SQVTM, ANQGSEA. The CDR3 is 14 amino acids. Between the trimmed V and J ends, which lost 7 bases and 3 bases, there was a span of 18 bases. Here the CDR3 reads CSASNTRGDYGYTF. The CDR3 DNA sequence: TGCAGCGCGTCGAACACGCGAGGGGACTATGGCTACACCTTC.

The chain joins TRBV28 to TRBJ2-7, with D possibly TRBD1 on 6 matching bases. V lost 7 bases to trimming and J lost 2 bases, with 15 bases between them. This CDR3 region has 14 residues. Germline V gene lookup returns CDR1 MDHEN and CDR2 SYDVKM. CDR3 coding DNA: TGTGCCAGCAATACAGGGCCCAGGGCCTACGAGCAGTACTTC. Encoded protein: CASNTGPRAYEQYF.

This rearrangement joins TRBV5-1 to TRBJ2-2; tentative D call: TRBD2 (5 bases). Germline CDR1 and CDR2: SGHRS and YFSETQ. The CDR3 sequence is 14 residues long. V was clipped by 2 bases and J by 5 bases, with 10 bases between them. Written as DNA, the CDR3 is TGCGCCAGCAGCTTCGGACGGGAAACCGGGGAGCTGTTTTTT. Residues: CASSFGRETGELFF.

The CDR3 nucleotides read TGCGCCAGCAGCGTGCTGGGACCCGCAGACACTGAAGCTTTCTTT. As protein: CASSVLGPADTEAFF. The rearrangement joins TRBV5-1 to TRBJ1-1, with D perhaps matching TRBD1 (5 bases). V lost 4 bases and J 3 bases, leaving 16 bases between the germline ends. This CDR3 comprises 15 residues. Germline loops: CDR1 SGHRS, CDR2 YFSETQ.

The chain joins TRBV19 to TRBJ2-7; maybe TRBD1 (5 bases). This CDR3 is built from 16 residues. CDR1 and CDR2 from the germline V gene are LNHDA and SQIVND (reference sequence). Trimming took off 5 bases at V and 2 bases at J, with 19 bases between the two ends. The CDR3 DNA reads TGTGCCAGTAGTGATAGTAGGGGATCTTCGCCCTACGAGCAGTACTTC. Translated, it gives CASSDSRGSSPYEQYF.

The CDR3 region is CASSLPARGQPQHF. Written as DNA, the CDR3 is TGTGCCAGCAGCTTACCAGCGAGGGGGCAGCCCCAGCATTTT. The V gene is TRBV4-2, the J gene TRBJ1-5, with D possibly matching TRBD1 (6 bases). The germline V and J ends were trimmed by 5 bases and 7 bases, with 15 bases remaining between them. Per the germline V gene, CDR1 is LGHNA and CDR2 is YNFKEQ. The CDR3 spans 14 residues.

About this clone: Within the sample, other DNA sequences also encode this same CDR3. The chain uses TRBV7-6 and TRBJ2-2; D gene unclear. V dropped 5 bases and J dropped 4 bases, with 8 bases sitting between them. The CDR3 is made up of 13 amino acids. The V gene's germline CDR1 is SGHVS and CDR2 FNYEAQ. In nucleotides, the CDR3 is TGTGCCAGCAGCCTACGCCGCACCGGGGAGCTGTTTTTT. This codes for CASSLRRTGELFF.

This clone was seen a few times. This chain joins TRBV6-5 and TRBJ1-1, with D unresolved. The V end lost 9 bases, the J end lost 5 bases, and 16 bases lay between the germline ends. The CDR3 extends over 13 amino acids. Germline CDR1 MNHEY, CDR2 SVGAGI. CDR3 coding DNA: TGTGCCAGTCGAATGGTCCGTGGGACTGAAGCTTTCTTT. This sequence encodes CASRMVRGTEAFF.

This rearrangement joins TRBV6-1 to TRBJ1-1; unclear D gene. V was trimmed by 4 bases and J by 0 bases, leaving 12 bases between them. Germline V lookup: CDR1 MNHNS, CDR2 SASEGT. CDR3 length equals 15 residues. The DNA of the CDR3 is TGTGCCAGCAGTGTAACGAGCACCATGAACACTGAAGCTTTCTTT. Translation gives CASSVTSTMNTEAFF.

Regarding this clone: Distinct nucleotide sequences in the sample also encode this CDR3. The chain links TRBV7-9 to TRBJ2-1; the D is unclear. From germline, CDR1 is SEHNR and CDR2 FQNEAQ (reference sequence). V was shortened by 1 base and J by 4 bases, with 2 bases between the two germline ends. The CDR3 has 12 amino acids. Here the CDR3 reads CASSLVYNEQFF. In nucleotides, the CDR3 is TGTGCCAGCAGCTTAGTGTACAATGAGCAGTTCTTC.

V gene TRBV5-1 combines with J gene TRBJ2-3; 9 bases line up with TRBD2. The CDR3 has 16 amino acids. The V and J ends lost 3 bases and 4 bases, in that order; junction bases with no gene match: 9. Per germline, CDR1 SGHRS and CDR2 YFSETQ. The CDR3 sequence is CASSSEGGGGADTQYF. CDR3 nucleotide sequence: TGCGCCAGCAGCTCTGAAGGTGGCGGGGGGGCAGATACGCAGTATTTT.

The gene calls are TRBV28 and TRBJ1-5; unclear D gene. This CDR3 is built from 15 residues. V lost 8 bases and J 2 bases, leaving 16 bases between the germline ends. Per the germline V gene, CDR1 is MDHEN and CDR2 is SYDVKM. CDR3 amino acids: CASLGYGQGNQPQHF. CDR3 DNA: TGTGCCAGCCTTGGATATGGGCAGGGCAATCAGCCCCAGCATTTT.

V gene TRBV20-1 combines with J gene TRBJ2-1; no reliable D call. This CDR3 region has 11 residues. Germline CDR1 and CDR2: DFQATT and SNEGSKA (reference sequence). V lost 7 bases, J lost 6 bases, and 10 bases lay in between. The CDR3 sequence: CSVRGSNEQFF. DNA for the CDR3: TGCAGTGTTCGAGGATCCAATGAGCAGTTCTTC.

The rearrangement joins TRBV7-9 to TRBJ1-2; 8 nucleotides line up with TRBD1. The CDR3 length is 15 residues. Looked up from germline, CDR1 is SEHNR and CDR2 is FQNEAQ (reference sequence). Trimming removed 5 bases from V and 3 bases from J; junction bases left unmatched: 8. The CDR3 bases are TGTGCCAGCAGCGGTAGACAGGGGCCCTACTATGGCTACACCTTC. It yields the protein CASSGRQGPYYGYTF.

CDR3 sequence (DNA): TGTGCCAGCAGCTTGGGGAATAGGGATGGGGAGACCCAGTACTTC. Its protein product is CASSLGNRDGETQYF. This rearrangement joins TRBV5-4 to TRBJ2-5; unclear D gene. V lost 0 bases to trimming and J lost 5 bases, with 14 bases between them. CDR1 is SGHNT, CDR2 YYREEE, per germline (reference sequence). The CDR3 consists of 15 residues.

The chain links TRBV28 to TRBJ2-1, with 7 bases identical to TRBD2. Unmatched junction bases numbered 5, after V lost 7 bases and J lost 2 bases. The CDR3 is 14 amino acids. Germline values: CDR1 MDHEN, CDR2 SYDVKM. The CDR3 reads CASMGGITYNEQFF. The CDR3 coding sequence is TGTGCCAGCATGGGAGGGATAACCTACAATGAGCAGTTCTTC.

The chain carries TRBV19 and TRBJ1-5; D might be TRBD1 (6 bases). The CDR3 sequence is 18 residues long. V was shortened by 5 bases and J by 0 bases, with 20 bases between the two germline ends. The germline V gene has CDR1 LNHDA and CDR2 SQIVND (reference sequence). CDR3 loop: CASSYRDSETYSNQPQHF. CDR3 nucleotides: TGTGCCAGTAGTTACAGGGACTCCGAGACGTATAGCAATCAGCCCCAGCATTTT. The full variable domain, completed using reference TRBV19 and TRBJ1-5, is DGGITQSPKYLFRKEGQNVTLSCEQNLNHDAMYWYRQDPGQGLRLIYYSQIVNDFQKGDIAEGYSVSREKKESFPLTVTSAQKNPTAFYLCASSYRDSETYSNQPQHFGDGTRLSIL.

CDR3: CASSFSGMAYQETQYF. The CDR3 DNA sequence: TGTGCCAGCAGCTTTTCAGGGATGGCTTACCAAGAGACCCAGTACTTC. The rearrangement links TRBV5-6 to TRBJ2-5; a possible D gene is TRBD1 (5 bases). Trimming took off 2 bases at V and 0 bases at J, with 14 bases between the two ends. This CDR3 is 16 amino acids long. In germline, CDR1 is SGHDT, CDR2 YYEEEE.

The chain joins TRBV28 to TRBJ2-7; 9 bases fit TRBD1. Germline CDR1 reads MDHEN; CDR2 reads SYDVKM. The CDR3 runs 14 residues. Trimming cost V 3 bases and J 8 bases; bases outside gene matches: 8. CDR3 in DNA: TGTGCCAGCAGTTTGGGGACAGGGTCCTTCAAGCAGTACTTC. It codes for CASSLGTGSFKQYF. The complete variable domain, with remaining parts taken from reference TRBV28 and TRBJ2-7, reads DVKVTQSSRYLVKRTGEKVFLECVQDMDHENMFWYRQDPGLGLRLIYFSYDVKMKEKGDIPEGYSVSREKKERFSLILESASTNQTSMYLCASSLGTGSFKQYFGPGTRLTVT.